The next 25 T cell receptor beta chains were all read from a single sample in a study of shared clonotypes between healthy human individuals. In the naive CD8 group, cells lacked CD45RO and were positively selected for CCR7, so terminally differentiated effector memory CD45RA+ cells were left out. The table came from immunoSEQ multiplex PCR; TCRdb's copy has only in-frame clones and leaves some out. The table records some 1,900,000 clones, just under 95% of them present only once. The sample comprised naive CD8+ T cells sorted from blood. The receptors stem from a man between 18 and 35 years old in good health.

In nucleotides, the CDR3 is TGTGCCAGCAGTTTATCGAGCGGTTTTAGCACAGATACGCAGTATTTT. Translation gives CASSLSSGFSTDTQYF. The chain couples TRBV27 to TRBJ2-3; the D gene is possibly TRBD2 (5 bases). Germline CDR1 reads MNHEY; CDR2 reads SMNVEV (reference sequence). Trimming removed 0 bases at V and 0 bases at J, with 10 bases between. The CDR3 contains 16 residues.

CDR3 residues: CASSLGQGVWRGGSGANVLTF. CDR3 DNA: TGTGCCAGCAGCTTAGGACAGGGAGTATGGAGGGGCGGCTCTGGGGCCAACGTCCTGACTTTC. The chain uses TRBV7-8 and TRBJ2-6; D may be TRBD1 (7 bases). CDR3 length: 21 amino acids. V lost 1 base, J lost 0 bases, and 22 bases lay in between. Per the germline V gene, CDR1 is SGHVS and CDR2 is FQNEAQ.

This clone was found a few times. The chain couples TRBV7-9 to TRBJ2-2; 7 nucleotides match TRBD2. CDR3 length: 15 residues. Trimming cost V 5 bases and J 7 bases; bases outside gene matches: 10. CDR1 SEHNR and CDR2 FQNEAQ come from the germline V gene (reference sequence). The CDR3 sequence is CASSPSSGNHGELFF. In DNA, the CDR3 is TGTGCCAGCAGCCCGAGCAGCGGGAATCACGGGGAGCTGTTTTTT.

This sequence joins TRBV5-6 and TRBJ1-6; D not resolved. The CDR3 extends over 12 amino acids. From germline, CDR1 is SGHDT and CDR2 YYEEEE. Trimming took off 0 bases at V and 10 bases at J, with 5 bases between the two ends. The CDR3 loop is CASSLGLSPLHF. CDR3 in DNA: TGTGCCAGCAGCTTGGGGTTGTCACCCCTCCACTTT.

The V gene is TRBV5-6, the J gene TRBJ2-3; a weak D match, TRBD1 (6 bases). CDR3 length: 14 residues. V gave up 4 bases and J gave up 4 bases, with 13 bases separating them. Germline-derived CDR1 and CDR2 are SGHDT and YYEEEE. The CDR3 nucleotides are TGTGCCAGCAGCCACAGGGTCGGCCCAGATACGCAGTATTTT. The encoded protein is CASSHRVGPDTQYF. Full variable domain (missing parts from reference TRBV5-6 and TRBJ2-3): DAGVTQSPTHLIKTRGQQVTLRCSPKSGHDTVSWYQQALGQGPQFIFQYYEEEERQRGNFPDRFSGHQFPNYSSELNVNALLLGDSALYLCASSHRVGPDTQYFGPGTRLTVL.

This clone appeared once. V and J are TRBV5-3 and TRBJ2-7; D is perhaps TRBD2 (5 bases). TRBV5-3 is noted as an ORF with a role that remains uncertain. Deletions cut 1 base from V and 3 bases from J, with 8 bases between. The CDR3 has 13 amino acids. Written as DNA, the CDR3 is TGTGCCAGAAGCTTGCAGCGGTGCTACGAGCAGTACTTC. This gives the protein CARSLQRCYEQYF.

Notes on this clone: The sample contains more than one DNA sequence encoding this CDR3. The chain carries TRBV29-1 and TRBJ2-7; 7 bases align to TRBD1. Unmatched junction bases numbered 1, after V lost 4 bases and J lost 1 base. CDR1 and CDR2 (germline): SQVTM, ANQGSEA. The CDR3 runs 12 residues. The CDR3 sequence: CSVGQGSYEQYF. CDR3 in DNA: TGCAGCGTTGGACAGGGTTCCTACGAGCAGTACTTC.

The CDR3 DNA reads TGCGCCAGCAGCCAAGCCTCCTGGACTAGCGGAAGCGATGAGCAGTTCTTC. This sequence encodes CASSQASWTSGSDEQFF. The chain uses TRBV4-3 and TRBJ2-1; TRBD2 aligns across 10 bases. CDR1 is LGHNA, CDR2 YSLEER, per germline. Trimming removed 1 base from V and 8 bases from J; junction bases left unmatched: 11. This CDR3 comprises 17 residues.

This chain uses TRBV28 with TRBJ1-1, with 8 bases aligning to TRBD1. This CDR3 has 17 residues. V lost 8 bases and J lost 5; bases outside the gene matches: 19. The V gene's germline CDR1 is MDHEN and CDR2 SYDVKM. The CDR3 loop reads CASSTGDTPPGITEAFF. CDR3 nucleotide sequence: TGTGCCAGCTCGACAGGGGATACCCCGCCTGGGATAACTGAAGCTTTCTTT.

The chain couples TRBV6-5 to TRBJ2-4; TRBD2 matches at 13 bases. This CDR3 comprises 15 residues. V was clipped by 4 bases and J by 8 bases; unmatched bases: 5. CDR1 and CDR2 (germline): MNHEY, SVGAGI. The CDR3 spells CASSFDTSGRDIQYF. The CDR3 DNA sequence: TGTGCCAGCAGTTTCGATACTAGCGGGAGGGACATTCAGTACTTC.

The rearrangement links TRBV30 to TRBJ2-5; TRBD2 agrees at 9 bases. This CDR3 spans 16 amino acids. J was trimmed by 0 bases and V by 0 bases; bases with no gene match: 5. Per germline, CDR1 GTSNPN and CDR2 SVGIG (reference sequence). The CDR3 DNA follows: TGTGCCTGGAGTGTAGGTGCGGGAGGGTACCAAGAGACCCAGTACTTC. It encodes CAWSVGAGGYQETQYF.

The chain recombines TRBV4-1 with TRBJ2-7; D perhaps matches TRBD2 (5 bases). The CDR3 length is 16 residues. With 1 base removed from V and 6 bases from J, the gap between germline ends came to 19 bases. CDR1 is MGHRA and CDR2 is YSYEKL in the germline V gene. Here the CDR3 reads CASSQAWALLGTEQYF. The CDR3 DNA reads TGCGCCAGCAGCCAAGCGTGGGCGTTACTAGGTACCGAGCAGTACTTC.

The genes are TRBV27 and TRBJ1-2; no clear D gene. The CDR3 extends over 15 amino acids. From germline, CDR1 is MNHEY and CDR2 SMNVEV (reference sequence). V was clipped by 6 bases and J by 4 bases, with 18 bases between them. The DNA for the CDR3 is TGTGCCAGCAGCCCGGCCGGGGTTGACCTCTATGGCTACACCTTC. Protein sequence: CASSPAGVDLYGYTF.

The chain has TRBV7-9 and TRBJ1-4; TRBD1 matches at 7 bases. After removal of 5 bases from V and 7 bases from J, the junction contained 10 bases not matched to a gene. Germline CDR1 is SEHNR and CDR2 is FQNEAQ (reference sequence). There are 15 residues in the CDR3. The CDR3 coding sequence is TGTGCCAGCAGCGAAGGACAGGCCGAGGGTGAAAAACTGTTTTTT. Its translation: CASSEGQAEGEKLFF.

The rearrangement links TRBV6-5 to TRBJ1-3; D is undetermined. The CDR3 sequence is 14 residues long. V lost 2 bases and J 7 bases, leaving 12 bases between the germline ends. The germline gives CDR1 MNHEY, CDR2 SVGAGI. The CDR3 spells CASSYAASGNTIYF. DNA for the CDR3: TGTGCCAGCAGTTACGCCGCCTCCGGGAACACCATATATTTT.

V gene TRBV29-1 combines with J gene TRBJ2-2, with D possibly TRBD2 on 5 matching bases. V lost 4 bases, J lost 6 bases, and 15 bases lay in between. The germline gives CDR1 SQVTM, CDR2 ANQGSEA. CDR3 size: 14 residues. CDR3 nucleotides: TGCAGCGTTGGTGACGGGAACCCGGCCGGGGAGCTGTTTTTT. It yields the protein CSVGDGNPAGELFF.

The chain is built from TRBV5-4 and TRBJ2-7; D may be TRBD2 (5 bases). This CDR3 comprises 12 residues. Germline lookup yields CDR1 SGHNT and CDR2 YYREEE (reference sequence). Trimming took 2 bases from V and 5 from J, leaving 8 bases between them. This CDR3 is CASSFDGDEQYF. For the CDR3, the DNA is TGTGCCAGCAGCTTTGACGGGGACGAGCAGTACTTC.

The chain employs TRBV15 and TRBJ2-5; D might be TRBD2 (7 bases). CDR3 size: 17 residues. V lost 1 base to trimming and J lost 5 bases, with 20 bases between them. Germline V lookup: CDR1 LNHNV, CDR2 YYDKDF (reference sequence). The CDR3 is CATSRGEGDPAGETQYF. The CDR3 region has the DNA TGTGCCACCAGCAGAGGGGAGGGGGACCCAGCTGGGGAGACCCAGTACTTC.

V and J are TRBV4-1 and TRBJ1-4; D remains ambiguous. There are 17 residues in the CDR3. Trimming removed 6 bases at V and 14 bases at J, with 31 bases between. Germline CDR1 reads MGHRA; CDR2 reads YSYEKL. The CDR3 protein is CASSPPSLRNGKGVLFF. The CDR3 nucleotides are TGCGCCAGCAGTCCTCCGAGCCTTAGAAATGGTAAGGGAGTTCTGTTTTTT.

V is TRBV5-4 and J is TRBJ1-4; no definite D call. Germline CDR1 and CDR2: SGHNT and YYREEE (reference sequence). V lost 5 bases and J 3 bases, leaving 11 bases between the germline ends. CDR3 size: 14 residues. The CDR3 DNA reads as TGTGCCAGCAGGAAGGACGGACCTAATGAAAAACTGTTTTTT. This translates into CASRKDGPNEKLFF.

This clone was counted once. V and J are TRBV19 and TRBJ1-2; D remains ambiguous. Germline CDR1 reads LNHDA; CDR2 reads SQIVND (reference sequence). There are 16 residues in the CDR3. V lost 1 base to trimming and J lost 2 bases, with 14 bases between them. The CDR3 coding sequence is TGTGCCAGTAGTATAGGGGTGGCAGATACGAACTATGGCTACACCTTC. It codes for CASSIGVADTNYGYTF.

The chain carries TRBV4-1 and TRBJ2-7; TRBD1 matches at 7 bases. The CDR3 has 15 amino acids. V lost 3 bases and J lost 2; bases outside the gene matches: 7. CDR1 and CDR2 from the germline V gene are MGHRA and YSYEKL. DNA of the CDR3: TGCGCCAGCAGCCAGACGGACAGGAACCCCTACGAGCAGTACTTC. Translated, it gives CASSQTDRNPYEQYF.

The rearrangement uses TRBV27 and TRBJ2-3, with D perhaps matching TRBD1 (6 bases). The ends were cut back, 4 bases at V and 1 base at J, with 15 bases in the middle. From germline, CDR1 is MNHEY and CDR2 SMNVEV (reference sequence). CDR3 length: 16 amino acids. This chain's CDR3 is CASSSRTAQGTDTQYF. In nucleotides, the CDR3 is TGTGCCAGCAGTTCCAGGACAGCTCAAGGCACAGATACGCAGTATTTT.

This clone was found once. The genes are TRBV10-2 and TRBJ2-1; unclear D gene. Trimming stripped 3 bases from V and 8 bases from J, with 11 bases between. Germline CDR1 is WSHSY and CDR2 is SAAADI. The length of the CDR3 is 13 residues. CDR3 sequence reads: CASSEEGGDEQFF. CDR3 nucleotide sequence: TGCGCCAGCAGTGAAGAAGGCGGCGATGAGCAGTTCTTC.

This chain joins TRBV6-6 and TRBJ1-4; D not certain. The CDR3 has 10 amino acids. V dropped 6 bases and J dropped 12 bases, with 8 bases sitting between them. CDR1 is MNHNY and CDR2 is SVGAGI in the germline V gene (reference sequence). CDR3 sequence reads: CASRESELFF. CDR3 bases: TGTGCCAGCAGGGAATCAGAACTGTTTTTT.